This TCR beta chain was documented in a study of cytomegalovirus exposure and HLA in healthy donors. Study-wide results and caveats: Near-uniform donor sequencing depth was presumed by presence/absence analyses. V- and J-gene trimming of TCR beta was linked (in a later analysis) to a missense DCLRE1C variant. Analyzed later, most CMV-associated TCR beta chains appeared HLA-restricted.

The PCR ran on 60 Vbeta and 13 Jbeta primers. Profiled with immunoSEQ multiplex PCR; TCRdb holds only in-frame clones, not every one. In the table there are about 170,000 clones, more than 80% of which are singletons. A word on this clone: Its specificity is not known.

V gave up 3 bases and J gave up 3 bases, with 17 bases separating them. CDR1 and CDR2 from the germline V gene are SGHVS and FNYEAQ. The CDR3 spans 17 residues. The V call is TRBV7-6, the J call TRBJ1-4; D is perhaps TRBD1 (5 bases). This receptor was taken from a woman in her late teens or twenties in good health and CMV-seronegative. Sequences were obtained from PBMCs. Written as DNA, the CDR3 is TGTGCCAGCAGCTTTCGGCACCAGGGTCTGGCTAATGAAAAACTGTTTTTT. Translated: CASSFRHQGLANEKLFF.